These 14 T cell receptor beta chains came from one sample sequenced in a study of cytomegalovirus exposure and HLA in healthy donors. Only in-frame clones appear in the TCRdb table, and some are missing; sequencing was by immunoSEQ multiplex PCR. The sample lists over 150,000 clones; around 85% were seen once. Specimen: PBMCs. The receptors stem from a man aged 18 to 29 in good health and CMV-seropositive.

The chain recombines TRBV5-4 with TRBJ2-7, with 11 bases lining up with TRBD1. This CDR3 region has 14 residues. In germline, CDR1 is SGHNT, CDR2 YYREEE (reference sequence). The V and J ends lost 2 bases and 6 bases, in that order; junction bases with no gene match: 4. DNA of the CDR3: TGTGCCAGCAGCTTCGGACAGGGGGCGGGCGAGCAGTACTTC. Translated: CASSFGQGAGEQYF.

The chain combines TRBV19 with TRBJ2-7; TRBD2 matches at 9 bases. The CDR3 loop spans 14 amino acids. Germline V gene data show CDR1 as LNHDA and CDR2 as SQIVND (reference sequence). Unmatched junction bases numbered 4, after V lost 5 bases and J lost 2 bases. The CDR3 bases are TGTGCCAGTAGTCGGCTAGCGGGGCCCTACGAGCAGTACTTC. Translating gives CASSRLAGPYEQYF.

V is TRBV9 and J is TRBJ1-2; D possibly corresponds to TRBD1 (5 bases). With 5 bases removed from V and 7 bases from J, the gap between germline ends came to 18 bases. Germline lookup yields CDR1 SGDLS and CDR2 YYNGEE. This CDR3 has 14 residues. CDR3 sequence reads: CASREGLFGGGYTF. As DNA, the CDR3 is TGTGCCAGCAGAGAGGGCCTCTTCGGGGGTGGCTACACCTTC. Using reference TRBV9 and TRBJ1-2 for the parts outside the CDR3, the full variable domain is DSGVTQTPKHLITATGQRVTLRCSPRSGDLSVYWYQQSLDQGLQFLIQYYNGEERAKGNILERFSAQQFPDLHSELNLSSLELGDSALYFCASREGLFGGGYTFGSGTRLTVV.

This clone was picked up one time. The rearrangement joins TRBV28 to TRBJ1-6; the match to TRBD1 covers 10 bases. The CDR3 runs to 18 residues. Trimming took 5 bases from V and 0 from J; bases not matched to a gene: 7. Germline V gene lookup returns CDR1 MDHEN and CDR2 SYDVKM. The CDR3 DNA reads as TGTGCCAGCAGTCCCCGGGACAGGGGTTACTCCTATAATTCACCCCTCCACTTT. It encodes CASSPRDRGYSYNSPLHF.

This sequence joins TRBV30 and TRBJ2-3, with 7 bases lining up with TRBD2. The germline gives CDR1 GTSNPN, CDR2 SVGIG (reference sequence). The trim removed 5 bases at V and 2 bases at J, leaving 7 bases unmatched. This CDR3 region has 14 residues. The CDR3 reads CAWATSGTTDTQYF. CDR3 in DNA: TGTGCCTGGGCGACCAGCGGGACCACAGATACGCAGTATTTT.

The V and J genes are TRBV5-6 and TRBJ1-1; D is ambiguous. Germline V gives CDR1 SGHDT, CDR2 YYEEEE. Trimming stripped 4 bases from V and 0 bases from J, with 13 bases between. The CDR3 runs to 15 residues. The CDR3 bases are TGTGCCAGCAGCAGGAGAGGTTGGATGAACACTGAAGCTTTCTTT. Its protein product is CASSRRGWMNTEAFF. Full variable domain (outside the CDR3, taken from reference TRBV5-6 and TRBJ1-1): DAGVTQSPTHLIKTRGQQVTLRCSPKSGHDTVSWYQQALGQGPQFIFQYYEEEERQRGNFPDRFSGHQFPNYSSELNVNALLLGDSALYLCASSRRGWMNTEAFFGQGTRLTVV.

This chain joins TRBV5-1 and TRBJ1-3; a possible D gene is TRBD1 (6 bases). Germline V CDR1 and CDR2: SGHRS, YFSETQ. CDR3 length: 13 amino acids. Trimming pared 4 bases from V and 4 bases from J, leaving 9 bases between. The CDR3 nucleotides are TGCGCCAGCAGCGCAGGGGCAGGAAACACCATATATTTT. Translated, it gives CASSAGAGNTIYF. The full variable domain, completed using reference TRBV5-1 and TRBJ1-3, is KAGVTQTPRYLIKTRGQQVTLSCSPISGHRSVSWYQQTPGQGLQFLFEYFSETQRNKGNFPGRFSGRQFSNSRSEMNVSTLELGDSALYLCASSAGAGNTIYFGEGSWLTVV.

The CDR3 DNA sequence: TGTGCCAGCACCAAAGACAAGTCCTATAATCAGCCCCAGCATTTT. It codes for CASTKDKSYNQPQHF. The chain links TRBV6-1 to TRBJ1-5; D call uncertain. The CDR3 is 15 amino acids. In germline, CDR1 is MNHNS, CDR2 SASEGT. Trimming cost V 7 bases and J 4 bases, with 17 bases left between them.

V is TRBV27 and J is TRBJ2-7, with D hard to call. CDR3 length: 13 residues. Trimming shortened V by 3 bases and J by 1 base, and 7 bases separated the two germline ends. CDR1 and CDR2 (germline): MNHEY, SMNVEV (reference sequence). CDR3 coding DNA: TGTGCCAGCAGTTTGAGTGAATCCTACGAGCAGTACTTC. Its translation is CASSLSESYEQYF.

This clone has just a few counts. The chain couples TRBV6-5 to TRBJ2-7; 9 bases are shared with TRBD1. CDR1 and CDR2 from the germline V gene are MNHEY and SVGAGI. The V segment lost 4 bases and the J segment 4 bases; nucleotides outside the gene matches: 2. The CDR3 is 13 amino acids. As DNA, the CDR3 is TGTGCCAGCAGTTCCGACAGGGGGTACGAGCAGTACTTC. Amino acid sequence: CASSSDRGYEQYF.

The chain carries TRBV18 and TRBJ2-2; 8 bases are shared with TRBD2. V gave up 6 bases and J gave up 5 bases; unmatched junction bases: 11. This CDR3 is built from 16 residues. Per the germline V gene, CDR1 is KGHSH and CDR2 is LQKENI. DNA of the CDR3: TGTGCCAGCTCCGCGTGGAGCGGGAGAGGGACCGGGGAGCTGTTTTTT. It is translated as CASSAWSGRGTGELFF.

This sequence joins TRBV25-1 and TRBJ2-7; 7 nucleotides match TRBD1. The length of the CDR3 is 13 residues. Trimming removed 5 bases from V and 2 bases from J; junction bases left unmatched: 3. Germline V lookup: CDR1 MGHDK, CDR2 SYGVNS. CDR3 sequence: CASSSTGAYEQYF. The DNA of the CDR3 is TGTGCCAGCAGTTCTACAGGGGCCTACGAGCAGTACTTC.

This chain joins TRBV2 and TRBJ1-1; TRBD1 matches at 8 bases. This CDR3 spans 13 amino acids. The V segment lost 6 bases and the J segment 8 bases; nucleotides outside the gene matches: 8. CDR1 SNHLY and CDR2 FYNNEI come from the germline V gene. In DNA, the CDR3 is TGTGCCAGCAGGGGTCAGGGGGCTGGAGAAGCTTTCTTT. It translates to CASRGQGAGEAFF.

The V gene is TRBV2, the J gene TRBJ2-1, with 11 bases lining up with TRBD2. Losses at the gene ends were 7 bases for V and 4 bases for J; bases not matched to a gene: 9. CDR3 length equals 16 residues. Germline CDR1 and CDR2: SNHLY and FYNNEI. This chain's CDR3 is CASTPRRTSGYNEQFF. CDR3 sequence (DNA): TGTGCCAGCACCCCGCGGCGGACTAGCGGGTACAATGAGCAGTTCTTC.